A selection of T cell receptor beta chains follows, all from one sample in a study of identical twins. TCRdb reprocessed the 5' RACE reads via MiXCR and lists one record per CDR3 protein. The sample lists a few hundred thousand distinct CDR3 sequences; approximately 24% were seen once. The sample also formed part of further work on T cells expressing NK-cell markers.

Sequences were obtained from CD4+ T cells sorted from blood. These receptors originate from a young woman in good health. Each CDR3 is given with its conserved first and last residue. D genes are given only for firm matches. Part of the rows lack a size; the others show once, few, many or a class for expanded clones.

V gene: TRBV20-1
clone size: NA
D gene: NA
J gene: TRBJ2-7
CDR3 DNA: TGCAGTGCTAGAGAGTTCCGGTCCGGGTACGAGCAGTACTTC
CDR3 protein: CSAREFRSGYEQYF

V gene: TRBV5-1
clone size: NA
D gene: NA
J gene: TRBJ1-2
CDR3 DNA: TGCGCCAGCAGCTTGGGGGGACCCGCTAACTATGGCTACACCTTC
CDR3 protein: CASSLGGPANYGYTF

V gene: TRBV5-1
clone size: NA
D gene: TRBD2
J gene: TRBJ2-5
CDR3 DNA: TGCGCCAGCAGCTTCGGGATAGCGGGGCTACAAGAGACCCAGTACTTC
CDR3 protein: CASSFGIAGLQETQYF

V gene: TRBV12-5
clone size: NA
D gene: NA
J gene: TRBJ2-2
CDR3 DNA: TGTGCTAGTGGTTCCGGCGGTGGGACCGGGGAGCTGTTTTTT
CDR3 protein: CASGSGGGTGELFF

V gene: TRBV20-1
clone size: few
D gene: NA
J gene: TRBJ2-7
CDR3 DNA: TGCAGTGCTAAGGGGTACGAGCAGTACTTC
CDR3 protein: CSAKGYEQYF

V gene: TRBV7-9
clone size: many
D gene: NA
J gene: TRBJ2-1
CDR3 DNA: TGTGCCAGCAGCTCGACCGATAGCTCCTACAATGAGCAGTTCTTC
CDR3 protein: CASSSTDSSYNEQFF

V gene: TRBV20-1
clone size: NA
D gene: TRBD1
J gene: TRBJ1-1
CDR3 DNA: TGCAGTGCCCATTTTGGGACAGTCACTGAAGCTTTCTTT
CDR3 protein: CSAHFGTVTEAFF

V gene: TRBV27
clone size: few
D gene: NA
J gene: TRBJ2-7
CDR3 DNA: TGTGCCAGCAGTTCCCCAGGGACGGGCTCCTACGAGCAGTACTTC
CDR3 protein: CASSSPGTGSYEQYF

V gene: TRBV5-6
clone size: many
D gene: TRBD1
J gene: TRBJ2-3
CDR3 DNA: TGTGCCAGCAGCTCCCGGGACAGGGGCACAGATACGCAGTATTTT
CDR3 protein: CASSSRDRGTDTQYF

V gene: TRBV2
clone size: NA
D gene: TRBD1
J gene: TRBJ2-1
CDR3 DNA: TGTGCCAGCAGTTTAACTATGCCGGGACAGGGCTTGAATGAGCAGTTCTTC
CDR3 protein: CASSLTMPGQGLNEQFF

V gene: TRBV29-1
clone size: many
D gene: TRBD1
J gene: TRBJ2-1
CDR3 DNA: TGCAGCGTGGGACAGGGAAGGGACAATGAGCAGTTCTTC
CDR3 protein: CSVGQGRDNEQFF

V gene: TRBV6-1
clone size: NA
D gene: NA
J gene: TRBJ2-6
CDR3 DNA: TGTGCCAGCACCCGCGGACAGCTCTCTGGGGCCAACGTCCTGACTTTC
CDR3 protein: CASTRGQLSGANVLTF

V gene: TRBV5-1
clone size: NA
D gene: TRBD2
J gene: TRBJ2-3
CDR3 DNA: TGCGCCAGCGCCCTGGAAGGCGGGAGGTATGGAGATACGCAGTATTTT
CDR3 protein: CASALEGGRYGDTQYF

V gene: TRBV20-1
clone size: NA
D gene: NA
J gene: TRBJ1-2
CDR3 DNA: TGCAGTGTCCCCCGTGGAATCGGCTACACCTTC
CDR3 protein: CSVPRGIGYTF

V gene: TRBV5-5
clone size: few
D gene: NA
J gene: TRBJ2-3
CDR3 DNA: TGTGCCAGCAGCCTTCGACCCCCAGGGGATACGCAGTATTTT
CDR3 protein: CASSLRPPGDTQYF

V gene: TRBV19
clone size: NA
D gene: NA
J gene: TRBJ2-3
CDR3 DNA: TGTGCCAGTACCGAGACAGATACGCAGTATTTT
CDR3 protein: CASTETDTQYF

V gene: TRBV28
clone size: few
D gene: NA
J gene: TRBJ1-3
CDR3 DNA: TGTGCCAGCAGTTTAAGGACCCTCGCTGGAAACACCATATATTTT
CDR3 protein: CASSLRTLAGNTIYF

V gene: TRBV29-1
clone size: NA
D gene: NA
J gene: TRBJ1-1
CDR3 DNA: TGCAGCGTCTTCACCATGAAAGCTTTCTTT
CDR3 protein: CSVFTMKAFF

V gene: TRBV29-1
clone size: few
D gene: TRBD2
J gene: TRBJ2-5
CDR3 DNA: TGCAGCGTTGAGAACACGGGGGGGTTAGAGACCCAGTACTTC
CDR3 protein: CSVENTGGLETQYF

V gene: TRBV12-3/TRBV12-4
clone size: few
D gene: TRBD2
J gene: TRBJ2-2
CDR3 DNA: TGTGCCAGCAGGGACGGACTAGTGGCCACCGGGGAGCTGTTTTTT
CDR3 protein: CASRDGLVATGELFF

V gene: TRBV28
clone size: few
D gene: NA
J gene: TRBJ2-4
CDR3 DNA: TGTGCCCTTCGGGATGCCCAAAACATTCAGTACTTC
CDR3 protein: CALRDAQNIQYF

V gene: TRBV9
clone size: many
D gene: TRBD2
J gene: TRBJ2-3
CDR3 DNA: TGTGCCAGCAGCGTAGGACTAGCGGGAGACACAGATACGCAGTATTTT
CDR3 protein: CASSVGLAGDTDTQYF

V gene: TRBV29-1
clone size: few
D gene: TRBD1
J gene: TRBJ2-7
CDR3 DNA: TGCAGCGTTGGCTTACAGGGGGCCGGGAGGTACTTC
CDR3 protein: CSVGLQGAGRYF

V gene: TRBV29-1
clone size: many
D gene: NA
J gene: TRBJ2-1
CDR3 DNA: TGCAGCTCGGAGAGCGGATCATACAATGAGCAGTTCTTC
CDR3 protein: CSSESGSYNEQFF

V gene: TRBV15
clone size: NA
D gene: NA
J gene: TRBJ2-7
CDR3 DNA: TGTGCCACCAGCAGAGGTGGGGGAGTAGCCTACGAGCAGTACTTC
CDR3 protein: CATSRGGGVAYEQYF

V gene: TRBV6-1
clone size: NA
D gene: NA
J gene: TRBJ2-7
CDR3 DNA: TGTGCCAGCAGCCGCACCGCATACACCGTGGGTATCGAGCAGTACTTC
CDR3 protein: CASSRTAYTVGIEQYF